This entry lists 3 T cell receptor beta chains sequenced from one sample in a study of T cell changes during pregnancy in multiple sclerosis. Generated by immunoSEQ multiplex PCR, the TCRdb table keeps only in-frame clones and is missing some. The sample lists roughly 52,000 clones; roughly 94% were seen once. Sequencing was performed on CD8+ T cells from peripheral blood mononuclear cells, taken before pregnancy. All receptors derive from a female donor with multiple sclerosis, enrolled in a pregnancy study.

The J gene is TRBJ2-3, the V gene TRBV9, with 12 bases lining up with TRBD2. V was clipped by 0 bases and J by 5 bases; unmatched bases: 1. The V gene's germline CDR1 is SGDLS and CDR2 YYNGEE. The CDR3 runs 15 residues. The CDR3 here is CASSVGTSGEDTQYF. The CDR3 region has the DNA TGTGCCAGCAGCGTAGGGACTAGCGGGGAAGATACGCAGTATTTT.

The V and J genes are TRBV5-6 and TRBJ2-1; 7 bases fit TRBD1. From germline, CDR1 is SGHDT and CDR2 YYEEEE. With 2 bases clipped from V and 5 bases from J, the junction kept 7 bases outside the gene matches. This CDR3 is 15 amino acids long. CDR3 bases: TGTGCCAGCAGCTTTGAGTGGGACAGCAACAATGAGCAGTTCTTC. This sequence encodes CASSFEWDSNNEQFF.

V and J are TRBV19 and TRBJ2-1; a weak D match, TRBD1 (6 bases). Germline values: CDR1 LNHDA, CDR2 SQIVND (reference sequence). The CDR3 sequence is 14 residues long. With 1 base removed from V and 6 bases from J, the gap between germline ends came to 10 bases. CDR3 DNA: TGTGCCAGTAGTATAGTGGGGGCAAGCAATGAGCAGTTCTTC. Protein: CASSIVGASNEQFF.